Listed below are T cell receptor beta chains from one sample, sequenced in a study of Ad26.COV2.S vaccination and SARS-CoV-2 variants. Only in-frame clones appear in the TCRdb table, and some are missing; sequencing was by immunoSEQ multiplex PCR. The sample holds roughly 350,000 clones, roughly nine tenths seen once. Sequences were derived from peripheral blood, sampled in a trial of Ad26.COV2.S vaccine versus placebo. Receptors were obtained from a person between 18 and 60 years old who received the Ad26.COV2.S COVID-19 vaccine or a placebo. The CDR3 runs from the conserved cysteine through the conserved F or W. A D gene is named only where the DNA matches it firmly. Size tells how often a clone was seen (once, few, many) or the class of an expanded clone, and some rows leave it out.

D gene	clone size	V gene	J gene	CDR3 protein	CDR3 DNA
-	-	TRBV4-1	TRBJ2-5	CASSHTGIQETQYF	TGCGCCAGCAGCCACACAGGGATCCAAGAGACCCAGTACTTC
-	-	TRBV5-5	TRBJ1-1	CASSLVALGGTEAFF	TGTGCCAGCAGCTTGGTGGCACTCGGGGGAACTGAAGCTTTCTTT
-	-	TRBV7-6	TRBJ2-1	CASSPGGTVYNEQFF	TGTGCCAGCAGCCCAGGGGGGACAGTGTACAATGAGCAGTTCTTC
-	once	TRBV3-1/TRBV3-2	TRBJ2-2	CASSQVRNTGELFF	TGTGCCAGCAGCCAAGTCAGAAACACCGGGGAGCTGTTTTTT
-	-	TRBV7-3	TRBJ2-2	CASSPRATLTGELFF	TGTGCCAGCAGCCCCCGAGCCACACTCACCGGGGAGCTGTTTTTT
-	-	TRBV29-1	TRBJ2-2	CSVVPGSLTGELFF	TGCAGCGTTGTCCCCGGGTCCCTAACCGGGGAGCTGTTTTTT
-	-	TRBV18	TRBJ2-2	CASSPRPGAYDTGELFF	TGTGCCAGCTCACCCAGACCCGGGGCTTACGACACCGGGGAGCTGTTTTTT
TRBD2	-	TRBV6-4	TRBJ2-1	CASRAHPGGLAGGNEQFF	TGTGCCAGCAGAGCGCATCCGGGGGGACTAGCGGGAGGGAATGAGCAGTTCTTC
TRBD2	once	TRBV6-6	TRBJ2-2	CASGGGYTGELFF	TGTGCCAGTGGGGGGGGTTACACCGGGGAGCTGTTTTTT
-	once	TRBV30	TRBJ2-7	CAWSDSYEQYF	TGTGCCTGGAGTGACAGCTACGAGCAGTACTTC
-	-	TRBV7-9	TRBJ2-3	CASSLDNTDTQYF	TGTGCCAGCAGCTTAGACAACACAGATACGCAGTATTTT
-	-	TRBV9	TRBJ1-3	CASSVVIRGLSSGNTIYF	TGTGCCAGCAGCGTAGTGATTCGGGGACTTAGCTCTGGAAACACCATATATTTT
-	-	TRBV29-1	TRBJ1-3	CSVGSGGAGNTIYF	TGCAGCGTTGGTTCCGGGGGGGCAGGAAACACCATATATTTT
-	-	TRBV19	TRBJ1-2	CASRGQQSILGYGYTF	TGTGCCAGTCGCGGTCAACAGTCTATTCTTGGATATGGCTACACCTTC
-	-	TRBV15	TRBJ2-4	CATRGGLAKNIQYF	TGTGCCACCAGGGGTGGTTTAGCCAAAAACATTCAGTACTTC
TRBD1	-	TRBV9	TRBJ1-6	CASSNRQGASYNSPLHF	TGTGCCAGCAGCAACCGACAGGGGGCTTCCTATAATTCACCCCTCCACTTT
-	-	TRBV7-9	TRBJ2-2	CASSYLSATGELFF	TGTGCCAGCAGCTACCTTTCGGCCACCGGGGAGCTGTTTTTT
-	-	TRBV5-1	TRBJ2-7	CASSLLVSSYEQYF	TGCGCCAGCAGCTTGCTGGTCAGCTCCTACGAGCAGTACTTC
TRBD1	-	TRBV5-1	TRBJ1-1	CASSPTGTERNTEAFF	TGCGCCAGCAGCCCTACGGGGACAGAAAGAAACACTGAAGCTTTCTTT
-	-	TRBV7-9	TRBJ1-6	CASSPGNSPLHF	TGTGCCAGCAGCCCGGGGAATTCACCCCTCCACTTT
TRBD1	-	TRBV5-1	TRBJ1-6	CASWKGQLYNSPLHF	TGCGCCAGCTGGAAGGGACAGCTGTATAATTCACCCCTCCACTTT
TRBD1	-	TRBV7-3	TRBJ1-2	CASSLTGGQVDGYTF	TGTGCCAGCAGCTTAACGGGGGGACAGGTCGATGGCTACACCTTC
TRBD1	-	TRBV27	TRBJ1-3	CASSRTGVGGNTIYF	TGTGCCAGCAGTCGTACAGGGGTTGGTGGAAACACCATATATTTT
-	-	TRBV5-1	TRBJ1-2	CASSPGWNGYGYTF	TGCGCCAGCAGCCCGGGGTGGAATGGCTATGGCTACACCTTC
TRBD1	-	TRBV19	TRBJ2-2	CASSMGGQGAATGELFF	TGTGCCAGTAGTATGGGAGGACAGGGGGCGGCCACCGGGGAGCTGTTTTTT
-	-	TRBV10-1	TRBJ2-3	CASFGQRRDTQYF	TGCGCCAGCTTTGGACAGCGGCGGGATACGCAGTATTTT
-	-	TRBV4-3	TRBJ2-2	CASSQLNPGELFF	TGCGCCAGCAGCCAACTCAATCCCGGGGAGCTGTTTTTT
-	-	TRBV2	TRBJ1-5	CASSGESNQPQHF	TGTGCCAGCTCCGGGGAAAGCAATCAGCCCCAGCATTTT
-	-	TRBV6-5	TRBJ2-1	CATLYSVGSYNEQFF	TGTGCCACGCTATACAGTGTTGGCTCCTACAATGAGCAGTTCTTC
TRBD1	-	TRBV4-2	TRBJ1-2	CASSQQDRGANYGYTF	TGTGCCAGCAGCCAGCAAGACAGGGGCGCTAACTATGGCTACACCTTC
-	-	TRBV7-9	TRBJ1-1	CASSPKQVADTEAFF	TGTGCCAGCAGCCCCAAACAGGTTGCGGACACTGAAGCTTTCTTT
-	few	TRBV3-1/TRBV3-2	TRBJ2-2	CASSKAEGSITGELFF	TGTGCCAGCAGCAAAGCTGAGGGAAGCATAACCGGGGAGCTGTTTTTT
TRBD1	-	TRBV30	TRBJ2-7	CAWSVGTEYEQYF	TGTGCCTGGAGTGTAGGGACAGAGTACGAGCAGTACTTC
-	-	TRBV13	TRBJ1-4	CASSSHPSGESNEKLFF	TGTGCCAGCAGCTCACACCCTTCAGGGGAGAGTAATGAAAAACTGTTTTTT